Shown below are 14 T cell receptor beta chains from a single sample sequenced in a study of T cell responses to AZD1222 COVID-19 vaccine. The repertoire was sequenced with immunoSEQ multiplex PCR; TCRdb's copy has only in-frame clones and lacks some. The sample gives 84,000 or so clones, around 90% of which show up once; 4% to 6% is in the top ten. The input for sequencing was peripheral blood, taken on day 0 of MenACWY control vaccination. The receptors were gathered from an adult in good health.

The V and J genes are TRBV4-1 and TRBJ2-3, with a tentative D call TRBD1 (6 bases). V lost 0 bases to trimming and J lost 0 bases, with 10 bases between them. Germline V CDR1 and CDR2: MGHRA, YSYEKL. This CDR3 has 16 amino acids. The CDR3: CASSQEGRGSTDTQYF. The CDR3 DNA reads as TGCGCCAGCAGCCAAGAAGGCAGGGGAAGCACAGATACGCAGTATTTT.

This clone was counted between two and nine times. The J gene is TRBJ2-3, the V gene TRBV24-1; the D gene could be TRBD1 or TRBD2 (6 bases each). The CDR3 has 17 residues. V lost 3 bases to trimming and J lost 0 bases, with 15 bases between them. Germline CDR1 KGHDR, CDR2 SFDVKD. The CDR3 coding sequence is TGTGCCACCAGTGATCCCGGAGGGACAACTAGCACAGATACGCAGTATTTT. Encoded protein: CATSDPGGTTSTDTQYF.

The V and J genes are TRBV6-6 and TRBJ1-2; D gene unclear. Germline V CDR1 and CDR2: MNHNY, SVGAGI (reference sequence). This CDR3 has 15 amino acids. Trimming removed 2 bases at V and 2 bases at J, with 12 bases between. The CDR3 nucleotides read TGTGCCAGCAGTTACATGGCAGGCTCAAACTATGGCTACACCTTC. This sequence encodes CASSYMAGSNYGYTF.

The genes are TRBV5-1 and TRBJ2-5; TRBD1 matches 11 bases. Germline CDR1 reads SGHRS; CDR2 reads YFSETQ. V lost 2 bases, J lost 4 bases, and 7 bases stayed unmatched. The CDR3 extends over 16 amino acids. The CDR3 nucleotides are TGCGCCAGCAGCTTAGGACAGGGGGCGCAGGCAGAGACCCAGTACTTC. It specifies CASSLGQGAQAETQYF.

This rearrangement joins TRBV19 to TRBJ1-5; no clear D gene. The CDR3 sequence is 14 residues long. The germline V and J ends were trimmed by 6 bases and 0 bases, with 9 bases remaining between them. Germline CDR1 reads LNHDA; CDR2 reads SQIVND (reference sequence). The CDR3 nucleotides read TGTGCCAGTAGCCTGACGGTTAGCAATCAGCCCCAGCATTTT. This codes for CASSLTVSNQPQHF.

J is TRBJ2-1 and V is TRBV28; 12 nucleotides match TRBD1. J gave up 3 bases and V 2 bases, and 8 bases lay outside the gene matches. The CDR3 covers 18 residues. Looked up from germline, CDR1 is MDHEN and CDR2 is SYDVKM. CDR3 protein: CASSLPPGQGAVYNEQFF. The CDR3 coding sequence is TGTGCCAGCAGTTTACCCCCGGGACAGGGGGCGGTCTACAATGAGCAGTTCTTC.

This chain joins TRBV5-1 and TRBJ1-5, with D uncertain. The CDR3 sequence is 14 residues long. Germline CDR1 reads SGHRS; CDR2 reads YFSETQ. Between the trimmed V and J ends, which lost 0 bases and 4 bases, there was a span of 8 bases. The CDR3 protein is CASSLGMGNQPQHF. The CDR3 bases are TGCGCCAGCAGCTTGGGTATGGGAAATCAGCCCCAGCATTTT. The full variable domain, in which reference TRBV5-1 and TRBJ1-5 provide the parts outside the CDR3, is KAGVTQTPRYLIKTRGQQVTLSCSPISGHRSVSWYQQTPGQGLQFLFEYFSETQRNKGNFPGRFSGRQFSNSRSEMNVSTLELGDSALYLCASSLGMGNQPQHFGDGTRLSIL.

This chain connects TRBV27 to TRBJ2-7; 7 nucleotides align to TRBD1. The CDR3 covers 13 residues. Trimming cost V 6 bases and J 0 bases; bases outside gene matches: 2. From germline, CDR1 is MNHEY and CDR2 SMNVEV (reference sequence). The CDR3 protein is CASRQGYSYEQYF. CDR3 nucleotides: TGTGCCAGCAGACAGGGGTACTCCTACGAGCAGTACTTC.

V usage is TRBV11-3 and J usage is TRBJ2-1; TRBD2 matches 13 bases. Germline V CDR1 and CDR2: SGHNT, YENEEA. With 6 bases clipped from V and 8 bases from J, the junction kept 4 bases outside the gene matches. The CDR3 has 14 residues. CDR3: CASRRTSGSDEQFF. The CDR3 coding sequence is TGTGCCAGCAGACGGACTAGCGGGAGCGATGAGCAGTTCTTC.

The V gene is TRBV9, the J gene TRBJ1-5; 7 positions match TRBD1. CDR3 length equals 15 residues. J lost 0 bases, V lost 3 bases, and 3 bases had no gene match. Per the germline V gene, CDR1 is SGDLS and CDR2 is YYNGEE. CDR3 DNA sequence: TGTGCCAGCAGCGCACAGGGGTATAGCAATCAGCCCCAGCATTTT. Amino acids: CASSAQGYSNQPQHF.

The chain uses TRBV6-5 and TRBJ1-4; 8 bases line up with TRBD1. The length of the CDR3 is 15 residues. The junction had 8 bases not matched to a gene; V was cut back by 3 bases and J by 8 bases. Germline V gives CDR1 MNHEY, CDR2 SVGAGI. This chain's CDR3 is CASSYQQGVSEKLFF. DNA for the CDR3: TGTGCCAGCAGTTATCAACAGGGGGTTTCCGAAAAACTGTTTTTT.

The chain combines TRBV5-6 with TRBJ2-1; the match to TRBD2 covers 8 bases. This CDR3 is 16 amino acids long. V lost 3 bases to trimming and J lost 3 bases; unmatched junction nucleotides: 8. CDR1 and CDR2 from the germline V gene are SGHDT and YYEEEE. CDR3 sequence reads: CASSSPFSGIYNEQFF. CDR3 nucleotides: TGTGCCAGCAGCTCCCCGTTTAGCGGGATCTACAATGAGCAGTTCTTC.

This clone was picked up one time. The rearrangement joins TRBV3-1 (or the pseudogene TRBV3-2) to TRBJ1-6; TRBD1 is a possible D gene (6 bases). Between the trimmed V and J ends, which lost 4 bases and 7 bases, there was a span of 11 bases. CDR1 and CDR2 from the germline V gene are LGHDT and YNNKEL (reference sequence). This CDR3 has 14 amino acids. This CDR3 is CASSRGGRNSPLHF. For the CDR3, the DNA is TGTGCCAGCAGCCGGGGGGGCAGAAATTCACCCCTCCACTTT.

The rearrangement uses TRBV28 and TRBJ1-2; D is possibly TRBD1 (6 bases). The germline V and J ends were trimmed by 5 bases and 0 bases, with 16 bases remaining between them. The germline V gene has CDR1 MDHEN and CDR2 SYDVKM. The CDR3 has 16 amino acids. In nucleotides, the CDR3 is TGTGCCAGCAGTCCTACAGGGAGTTCCACTAACTATGGCTACACCTTC. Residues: CASSPTGSSTNYGYTF.